This T cell receptor beta chain came from a study of control samples from healthy donors and cancer patients. Assay: immunoSEQ multiplex PCR; the TCRdb copy retains only in-frame clones and omits some. This sample has about 230,000 clones, with roughly 87% found just once. V shed 3 bases and J 10 bases; nucleotides not matched to a gene: 5. This CDR3 has 14 amino acids. Germline CDR1 and CDR2: SEHNR and FQNEAQ (reference sequence). This chain connects TRBV7-9 to TRBJ2-1, with 11 bases matching TRBD1. This TCR was recovered from a woman in her sixties or seventies with lung cancer. Material for sequencing was PBMCs. The CDR3 region has the DNA TGTGCCAGCAGCTTCGGACAGGGGGCAGGGGAGCAGTTCTTC. This translates into CASSFGQGAGEQFF.